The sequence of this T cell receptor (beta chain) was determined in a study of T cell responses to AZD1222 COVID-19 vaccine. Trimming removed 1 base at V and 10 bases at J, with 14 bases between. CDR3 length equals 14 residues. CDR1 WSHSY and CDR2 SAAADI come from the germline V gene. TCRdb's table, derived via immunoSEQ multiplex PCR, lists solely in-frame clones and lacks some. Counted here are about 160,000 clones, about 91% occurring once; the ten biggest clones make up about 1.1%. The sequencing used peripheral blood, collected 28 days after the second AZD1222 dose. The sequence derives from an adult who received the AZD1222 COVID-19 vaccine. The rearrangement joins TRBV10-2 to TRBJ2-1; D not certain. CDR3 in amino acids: CASSELLGIIEQFF. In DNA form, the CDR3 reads TGCGCCAGCAGTGAGTTGTTGGGGATAATCGAGCAGTTCTTC.